The present entry profiles one T cell receptor (beta chain) with its context. This record comes from a study of blood T cell repertoires in COVID-19. Overall study context: PBMCs, B-cell-depleted T cells, or T cells were the source of the cDNA or gDNA that made up the material.

This table comes from immunoSEQ multiplex PCR, and its TCRdb copy is limited to in-frame clones, with some not included. Of 200,000 or so clones in the sample, approximately 83% were seen once. Germline trimming cut 7 bases from V and 6 bases from J; bases unmatched to any gene: 12. CDR3 size: 16 residues. In germline, CDR1 is SGHVS, CDR2 FQNEAQ. The chain links TRBV7-8 to TRBJ2-3; 11 bases match TRBD2. Input material: peripheral blood. The source of this sequence is a man aged 60 to 75 with acute or convalescent COVID-19. CDR3 loop: CASMHLGLADSDTQYF. In DNA form, the CDR3 reads TGTGCCAGCATGCATTTGGGACTAGCGGATTCCGATACGCAGTATTTT.